These 14 T cell receptor beta chains were all obtained from the same sample, sequenced in a study of T cells in localized non-small cell lung cancer (TCRdb year 2020). Library method: the immunoSEQ multiplex PCR assay. TCRdb holds this immuneACCESS table with in-frame rearrangements only. Some clones are missing; in checked studies, unresolved V genes explain under half, and the rest has no known cause. Present in this sample are approximately 2,600 clones, about two fifths of which were seen just once. The top ten hold about 9.9% of the sample. Specimen: lung tumor tissue, collected before any cancer treatment. The receptors stem from a male donor older than 55 with stage I squamous cell lung carcinoma.

The chain combines TRBV29-1 with TRBJ1-3; no reliable D call. The CDR3 is 12 residues long. Deletions cut 1 base from V and 4 bases from J, with 5 bases between. Germline V CDR1 and CDR2: SQVTM, ANQGSEA. CDR3 residues: CSVEVAGNTIYF. The CDR3, as DNA: TGCAGCGTTGAAGTGGCGGGAAACACCATATATTTT. The whole variable domain, remainder taken from reference TRBV29-1 and TRBJ1-3, is SAVISQKPSRDICQRGTSLTIQCQVDSQVTMMFWYRQQPGQSLTLIATANQGSEATYESGFVIDKFPISRPNLTFSTLTVSNMSPEDSSIYLCSVEVAGNTIYFGEGSWLTVV.

This clone appeared a single time. The chain carries TRBV19 and TRBJ1-2; D not resolved. This CDR3 contains 14 residues. Trimming took off 8 bases at V and 0 bases at J, with 13 bases between the two ends. Germline CDR1 LNHDA, CDR2 SQIVND (reference sequence). In nucleotides, the CDR3 is TGTGCCAGTTCCCAAACTGTAGCTAACTATGGCTACACCTTC. Amino acids: CASSQTVANYGYTF.

This chain connects TRBV9 to TRBJ1-3; D ambiguous. Trimming left V 5 bases short and J 8 bases short, with 11 bases between. Germline CDR1 SGDLS, CDR2 YYNGEE. The CDR3 is 12 residues long. CDR3 loop: CASSESVYTIYF. Written as DNA, the CDR3 is TGTGCCAGCAGTGAGTCGGTTTACACCATATATTTT.

This chain connects TRBV6-8 to TRBJ1-1; unclear D gene. Germline-derived CDR1 and CDR2 are MNHGY and SAAAGT. The V end lost 6 bases, the J end lost 6 bases, and 17 bases lay between the germline ends. This CDR3 is 14 amino acids long. CDR3 sequence: CASRPITGVPEAFF. The CDR3 DNA reads as TGTGCCAGCAGGCCGATTACCGGGGTCCCTGAAGCTTTCTTT.

The chain employs TRBV30 and TRBJ2-7; the D gene could be TRBD1 or TRBD2 (5 bases each). CDR3 length: 13 amino acids. V dropped 0 bases and J dropped 6 bases, with 12 bases sitting between them. The germline CDR1 and CDR2 sequences are GTSNPN and SVGIG (reference sequence). The CDR3 DNA is TGTGCCTGGAGTGTACAGGACTGGGGCGAGCAGTACTTC. This translates into CAWSVQDWGEQYF.

This clone was seen only a few times. This chain uses TRBV11-3 with TRBJ2-7; 8 bases match TRBD2. The V gene's germline CDR1 is SGHNT and CDR2 YENEEA. The CDR3 has 14 residues. V gave up 1 base and J gave up 3 bases; unmatched junction bases: 2. The CDR3 sequence is CASSLGLAIYEQYF. CDR3 nucleotide sequence: TGTGCCAGCAGCTTAGGACTAGCGATCTACGAGCAGTACTTC.

The genes are TRBV4-1 and TRBJ2-2, with D possibly being TRBD2 (6 bases). This CDR3 comprises 15 residues. Germline values: CDR1 MGHRA, CDR2 YSYEKL. V was cut by 1 base and J by 2 bases, with 8 bases left in between. CDR3 coding DNA: TGCGCCAGCAGCCAAGTCGCGGGAAACACCGGGGAGCTGTTTTTT. Its translation is CASSQVAGNTGELFF.

The rearrangement joins TRBV19 to TRBJ1-2, with D maybe TRBD1 (6 bases). The CDR3 has 14 amino acids. The germline V gene has CDR1 LNHDA and CDR2 SQIVND (reference sequence). V gave up 7 bases and J gave up 2 bases, with 14 bases separating them. The CDR3: CASTSGTRNYGYTF. Here the CDR3 DNA reads TGTGCCAGTACCTCCGGGACAAGGAACTATGGCTACACCTTC.

The V call is TRBV29-1, the J call TRBJ1-2; 7 nucleotides align to TRBD1. Germline trimming cut 4 bases from V and 5 bases from J; bases unmatched to any gene: 7. Germline CDR1 and CDR2: SQVTM and ANQGSEA. This CDR3 region has 13 residues. For the CDR3, the DNA is TGCAGCGTTGTCCCGGGACAGTTTTATGGCTACACCTTC. Translating it yields CSVVPGQFYGYTF.

The CDR3 sequence is CASSRGLAGGPVQETQYF. The CDR3 DNA sequence: TGCGCCAGCAGCCGGGGACTAGCGGGAGGGCCAGTCCAAGAGACCCAGTACTTC. This sequence joins TRBV4-1 and TRBJ2-5; 16 bases agree with TRBD2. Per the germline V gene, CDR1 is MGHRA and CDR2 is YSYEKL. The CDR3 consists of 18 residues. Trimming at V came to 4 bases and at J to 1 base, leaving 6 bases not matched to a gene.

The chain employs TRBV15 and TRBJ2-6; D not certain. Trimming pared 5 bases from V and 2 bases from J, leaving 10 bases between. The V gene's germline CDR1 is LNHNV and CDR2 YYDKDF (reference sequence). The CDR3 sequence is 15 residues long. The CDR3 sequence: CATSPRLAGANVLTF. Here the CDR3 DNA reads TGTGCCACCAGCCCCCGGTTGGCTGGGGCCAACGTCCTGACTTTC.

In its sample, this clone was seen a few times. Germline and junction disagree at one end, which may indicate a read error. V usage is TRBV11-3 and J usage is TRBJ2-1, with TRBD2 matching over 10 bases. Germline lookup yields CDR1 SGHNT and CDR2 YENEEA. CDR3 length: 16 residues. The CDR3 is CASSRGTSGAYNEQFF. The CDR3 DNA follows: TGTGCCAGCAGCCGAGGAACTAGCGGGGCCTACAATGAGCAATTCTTC. The full variable domain, with the rest looked up from reference TRBV11-3 and TRBJ2-1, is EAGVVQSPRYKIIEKKQPVAFWCNPISGHNTLYWYLQNLGQGPELLIRYENEEAVDDSQLPKDRFSAERLKGVDSTLKIQPAELGDSAVYLCASSRGTSGAYNEQFFGPGTRLTVL.

Only a few counts were recorded for this clone. The V gene is TRBV6-8, the J gene TRBJ2-1; TRBD2 matches 7 bases. J was trimmed by 5 bases and V by 5 bases; bases with no gene match: 3. The CDR3 contains 13 residues. Germline assignment: CDR1 MNHGY and CDR2 SAAAGT. CDR3 region: CASSRLADNEQFF. CDR3 bases: TGTGCCAGCAGTAGGCTAGCGGACAATGAGCAGTTCTTC.

This clone was detected only a few times. J is TRBJ2-7 and V is TRBV6-8; D could derive from TRBD1 or TRBD2 (6 bases each). V gave up 6 bases and J gave up 9 bases, with 21 bases separating them. CDR1 and CDR2 (germline): MNHGY, SAAAGT. The CDR3 sequence is 14 residues long. The CDR3 loop is CASSPSWGAVGQYF. The CDR3 DNA is TGTGCCAGCAGCCCTTCCTGGGGGGCTGTTGGGCAGTACTTC.